The entry below gives a single T cell receptor (beta chain) sequence along with its context. This clone was seen only a few times. No antigen is known for it. Qualities for individual bases were not recorded, and no much larger clone is one base off. The data were taken from a study of cytomegalovirus exposure and HLA in healthy donors (dated by TCRdb to about 2017). Background on the whole study: A later analysis indicated that the roughly 130 validation repertoires were generated on the platform also employed for the roughly 650 repertoires of the first cohort. The study was designed to test whether signatures of past pathogen exposure could be identified by cataloging public T cell receptors. Besides the first cohort of approximately 670 subjects, a separate validation cohort made up of roughly 120 different subjects was used. To predict cytomegalovirus infection status, the study brought together high-throughput TCR immunosequencing, statistical association of individual TCRs with disease status, and machine learning.

CDR1 and CDR2 are read off the germline V gene as SGHRS and YFSETQ. Here V drops 4 bases and J drops 16 bases, and the junction holds 11 bases not matched to any gene. Taken from cysteine to phenylalanine, the CDR3 has 13 residues. The read is trimmed to its CDR3 DNA, 39 bases read in frame from base 1. The donors were included in the validation cohort of approximately 130 subjects, a group kept apart from the 666-subject first cohort. The paper as a whole reports these results and caveats: In the study, some 180 TCR beta chains were listed as associated with cytomegalovirus. While some public TCRs were present in many individuals, most TCR sequences turned up only very rarely across donors. A later analysis had no HLA typing for the validation cohort, so co-occurrence there was scored across all 120 repertoires. The classifier was reported to diagnose cytomegalovirus status with high specificity and sensitivity in both the original cohort and the validation cohort. Of the cluster scores, 94% were above 0 in a later analysis, which found that TCRs clustered in the first cohort also tended to co-occur in the 120 or so validation repertoires. A few of the identified cytomegalovirus-associated TCR beta chains were confirmed in vitro to be specific for cytomegalovirus antigens. According to the authors, the approach could potentially be generalized to other disease states and immunological phenotypes.

The protocol used for the library was the immunoSEQ multiplex PCR assay. The source study handled its data this way. A statistical classification framework was developed to diagnose cytomegalovirus status using the catalog of TCR beta chain sequences. The immuneACCESS repertoire file appears here via TCRdb, limited to in-frame rearrangements. These files lack a portion of the clones; in checked studies, under half of the deficit traces to unresolved V genes, and the cause of the others is not known. The D gene and trimming were derived from the DNA, and the V and J assignments and clone size from that table. The sample table holds roughly 300,000 clones, of which around 87% were seen once. The top ten clones comprise 1% to 1.5% of the sample.

This chain is built from TRBV5-1 and TRBJ2-1; 10 middle bases align to TRBD1. This sequence was found in a woman aged 25 to 39 in good health and CMV-seropositive. Sequenced material: PBMCs. The CDR3 protein: CASSAPGTGDSFF. The nucleotide sequence reads as follows: TGCGCCAGCAGCGCGCCCGGGACAGGGGATTCCTTCTTC.